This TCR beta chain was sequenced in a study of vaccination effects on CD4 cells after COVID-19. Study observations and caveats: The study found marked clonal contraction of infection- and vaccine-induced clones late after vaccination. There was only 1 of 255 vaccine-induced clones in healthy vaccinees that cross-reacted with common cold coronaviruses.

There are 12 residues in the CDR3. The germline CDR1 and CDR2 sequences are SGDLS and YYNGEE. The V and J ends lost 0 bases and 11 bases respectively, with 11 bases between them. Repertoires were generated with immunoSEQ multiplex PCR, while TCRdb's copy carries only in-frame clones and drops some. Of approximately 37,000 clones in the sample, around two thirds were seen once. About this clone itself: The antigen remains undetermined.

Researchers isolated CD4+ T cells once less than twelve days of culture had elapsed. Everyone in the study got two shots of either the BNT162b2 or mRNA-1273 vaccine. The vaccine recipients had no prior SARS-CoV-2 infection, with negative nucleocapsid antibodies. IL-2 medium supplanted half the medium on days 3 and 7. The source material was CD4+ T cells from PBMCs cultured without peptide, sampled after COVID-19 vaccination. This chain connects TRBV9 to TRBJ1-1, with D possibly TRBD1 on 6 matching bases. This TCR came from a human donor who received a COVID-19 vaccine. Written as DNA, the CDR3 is TGTGCCAGCAGCGTAGGGGCCAGGGGTGCTTTCTTT. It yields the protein CASSVGARGAFF.